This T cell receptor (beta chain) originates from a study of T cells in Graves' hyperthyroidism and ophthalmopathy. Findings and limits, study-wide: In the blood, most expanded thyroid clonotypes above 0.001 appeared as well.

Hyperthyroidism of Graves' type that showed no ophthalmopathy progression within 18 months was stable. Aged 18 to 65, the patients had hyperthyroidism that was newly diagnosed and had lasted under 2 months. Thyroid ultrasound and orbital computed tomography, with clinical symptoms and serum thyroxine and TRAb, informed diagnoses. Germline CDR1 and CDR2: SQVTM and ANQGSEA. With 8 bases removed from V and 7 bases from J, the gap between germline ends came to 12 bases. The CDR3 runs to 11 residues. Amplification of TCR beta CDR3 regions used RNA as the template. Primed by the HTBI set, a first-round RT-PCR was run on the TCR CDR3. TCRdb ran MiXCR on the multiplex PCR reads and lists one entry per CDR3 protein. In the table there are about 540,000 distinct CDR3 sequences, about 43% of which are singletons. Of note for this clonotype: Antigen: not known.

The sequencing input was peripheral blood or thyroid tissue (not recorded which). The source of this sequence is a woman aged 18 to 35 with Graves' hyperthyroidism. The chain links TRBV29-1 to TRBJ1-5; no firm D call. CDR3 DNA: TGCAGCTTAGACTTAGGGCAGCCCCAGCATTTT. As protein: CSLDLGQPQHF.